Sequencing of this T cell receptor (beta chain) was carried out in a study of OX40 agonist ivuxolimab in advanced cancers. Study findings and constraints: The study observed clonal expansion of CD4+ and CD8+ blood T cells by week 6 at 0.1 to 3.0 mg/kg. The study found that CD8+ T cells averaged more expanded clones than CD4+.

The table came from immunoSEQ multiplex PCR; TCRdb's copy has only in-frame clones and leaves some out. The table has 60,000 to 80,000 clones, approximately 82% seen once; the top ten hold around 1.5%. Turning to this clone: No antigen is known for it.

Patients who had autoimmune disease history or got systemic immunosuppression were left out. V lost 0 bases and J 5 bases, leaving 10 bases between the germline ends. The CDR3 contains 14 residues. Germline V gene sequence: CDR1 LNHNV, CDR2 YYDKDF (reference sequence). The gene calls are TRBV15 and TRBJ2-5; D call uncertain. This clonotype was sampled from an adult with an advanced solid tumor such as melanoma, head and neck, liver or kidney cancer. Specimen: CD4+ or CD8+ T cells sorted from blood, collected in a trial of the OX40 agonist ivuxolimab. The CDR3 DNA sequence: TGTGCCACCAGCAGAGATAGGGTCGAGGAGACCCAGTACTTC. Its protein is CATSRDRVEETQYF.